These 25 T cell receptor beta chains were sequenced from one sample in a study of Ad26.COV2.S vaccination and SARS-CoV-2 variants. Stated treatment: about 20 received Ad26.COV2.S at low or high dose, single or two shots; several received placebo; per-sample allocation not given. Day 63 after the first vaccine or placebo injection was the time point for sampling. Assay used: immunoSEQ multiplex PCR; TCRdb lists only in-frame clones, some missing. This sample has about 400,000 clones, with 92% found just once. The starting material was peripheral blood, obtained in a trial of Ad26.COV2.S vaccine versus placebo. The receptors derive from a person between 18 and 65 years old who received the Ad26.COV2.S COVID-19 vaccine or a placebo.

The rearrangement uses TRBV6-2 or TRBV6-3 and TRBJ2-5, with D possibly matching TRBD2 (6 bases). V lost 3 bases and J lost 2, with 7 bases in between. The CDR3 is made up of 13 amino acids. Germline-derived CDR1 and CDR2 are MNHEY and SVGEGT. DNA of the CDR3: TGTGCCAGCAGTTATGGGGGGCAAGAGACCCAGTACTTC. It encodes CASSYGGQETQYF.

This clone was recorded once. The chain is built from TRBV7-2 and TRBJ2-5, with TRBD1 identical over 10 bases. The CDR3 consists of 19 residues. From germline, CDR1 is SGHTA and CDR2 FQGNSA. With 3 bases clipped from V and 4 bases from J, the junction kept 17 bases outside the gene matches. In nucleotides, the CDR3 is TGTGCCAGCAGCTTGGTTCTTCGTACGGACAGGGGGTGGGTAGAGACCCAGTACTTC. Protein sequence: CASSLVLRTDRGWVETQYF.

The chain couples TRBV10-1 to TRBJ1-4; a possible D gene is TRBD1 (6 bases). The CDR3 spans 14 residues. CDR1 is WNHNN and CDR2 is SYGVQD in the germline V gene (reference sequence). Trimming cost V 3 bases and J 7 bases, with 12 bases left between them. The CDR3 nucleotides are TGCGCCAGCAGTGACAGGGGAGTACTTGAAAAACTGTTTTTT. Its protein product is CASSDRGVLEKLFF.

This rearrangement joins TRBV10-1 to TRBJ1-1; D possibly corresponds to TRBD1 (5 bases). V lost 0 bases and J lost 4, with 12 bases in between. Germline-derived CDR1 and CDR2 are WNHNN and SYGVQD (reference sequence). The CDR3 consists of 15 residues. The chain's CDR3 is CASSESMWGLTEAFF. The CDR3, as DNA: TGCGCCAGCAGTGAGTCGATGTGGGGCCTCACTGAAGCTTTCTTT.

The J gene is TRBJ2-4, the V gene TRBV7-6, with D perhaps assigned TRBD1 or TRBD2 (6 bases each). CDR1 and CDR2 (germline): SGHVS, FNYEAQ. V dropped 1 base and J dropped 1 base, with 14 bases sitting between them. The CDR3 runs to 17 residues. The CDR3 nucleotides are TGTGCCAGCAGCTTAGTCGGAGGGGGTGGGGCCAAAAACATTCAGTACTTC. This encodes CASSLVGGGGAKNIQYF.

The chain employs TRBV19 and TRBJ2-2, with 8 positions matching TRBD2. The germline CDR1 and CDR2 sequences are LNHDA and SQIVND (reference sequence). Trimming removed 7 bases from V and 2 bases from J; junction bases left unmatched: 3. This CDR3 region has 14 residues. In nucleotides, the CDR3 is TGTGCCAGTATGCGGGGGGCAAACACCGGGGAGCTGTTTTTT. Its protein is CASMRGANTGELFF.

The DNA for the CDR3 is TGTGCCAGTAGTATAGATCTAGCGGGGGACACAGATACGCAGTATTTT. Translation gives CASSIDLAGDTDTQYF. The gene calls are TRBV19 and TRBJ2-3; 10 positions agree with TRBD2. This CDR3 region has 16 residues. V lost 0 bases to trimming and J lost 2 bases; unmatched junction nucleotides: 2. CDR1 is LNHDA, CDR2 SQIVND, per germline (reference sequence).

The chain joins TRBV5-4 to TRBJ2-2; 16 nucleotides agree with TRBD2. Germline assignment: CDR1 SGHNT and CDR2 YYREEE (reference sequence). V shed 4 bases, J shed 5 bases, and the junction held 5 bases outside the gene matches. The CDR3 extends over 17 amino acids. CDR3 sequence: CASSGTSGGARTGELFF. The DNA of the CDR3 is TGTGCCAGCAGCGGGACTAGCGGGGGGGCTCGGACCGGGGAGCTGTTTTTT.

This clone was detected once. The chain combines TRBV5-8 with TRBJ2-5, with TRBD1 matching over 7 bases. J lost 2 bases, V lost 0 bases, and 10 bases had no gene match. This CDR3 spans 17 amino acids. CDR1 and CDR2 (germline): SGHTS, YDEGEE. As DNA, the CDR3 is TGTGCCAGCAGCTTGGCAACAGGGGTTAGTGGACAAGAGACCCAGTACTTC. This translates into CASSLATGVSGQETQYF.

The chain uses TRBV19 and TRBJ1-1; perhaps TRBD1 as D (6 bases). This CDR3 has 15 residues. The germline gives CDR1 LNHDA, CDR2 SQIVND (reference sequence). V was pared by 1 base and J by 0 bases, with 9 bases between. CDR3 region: CASSIGGLMNTEAFF. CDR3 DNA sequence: TGTGCCAGTAGTATAGGGGGGCTTATGAACACTGAAGCTTTCTTT.

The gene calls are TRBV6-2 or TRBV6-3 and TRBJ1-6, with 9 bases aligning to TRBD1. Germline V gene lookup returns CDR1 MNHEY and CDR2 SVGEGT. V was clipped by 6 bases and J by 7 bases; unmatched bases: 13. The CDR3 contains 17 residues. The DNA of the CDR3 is TGTGCCAGCAGCCTCGGACAGGGGTTCCTCCCAAATTCACCCCTCCACTTT. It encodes CASSLGQGFLPNSPLHF.

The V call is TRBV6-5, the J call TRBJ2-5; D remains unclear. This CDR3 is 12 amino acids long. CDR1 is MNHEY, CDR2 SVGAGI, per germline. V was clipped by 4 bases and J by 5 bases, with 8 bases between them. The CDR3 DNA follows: TGTGCCAGCAGTTCGGCCCGCGAGACCCAGTACTTC. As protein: CASSSARETQYF.

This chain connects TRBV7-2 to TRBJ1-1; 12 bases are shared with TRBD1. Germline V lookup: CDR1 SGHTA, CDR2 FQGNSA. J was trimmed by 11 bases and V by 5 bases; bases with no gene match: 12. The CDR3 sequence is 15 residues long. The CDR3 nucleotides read TGTGCCAGCAGCGTAGGGCGGGACAGGGGGCTTCGGGCTTTCTTT. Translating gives CASSVGRDRGLRAFF.

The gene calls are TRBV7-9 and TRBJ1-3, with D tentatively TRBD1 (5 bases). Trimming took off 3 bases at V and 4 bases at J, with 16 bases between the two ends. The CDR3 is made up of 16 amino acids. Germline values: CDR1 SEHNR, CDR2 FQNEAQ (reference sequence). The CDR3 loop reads CASSLSRGGRGNTIYF. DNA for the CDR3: TGTGCCAGCAGCTTGTCCCGGGGGGGTCGCGGAAACACCATATATTTT.

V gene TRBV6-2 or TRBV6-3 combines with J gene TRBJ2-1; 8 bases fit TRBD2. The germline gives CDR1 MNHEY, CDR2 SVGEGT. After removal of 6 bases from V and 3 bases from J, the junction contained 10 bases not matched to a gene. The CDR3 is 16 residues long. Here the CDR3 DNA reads TGTGCCAGCAGCACCCGGCAAGCGGGAGACTACAATGAGCAGTTCTTC. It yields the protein CASSTRQAGDYNEQFF.

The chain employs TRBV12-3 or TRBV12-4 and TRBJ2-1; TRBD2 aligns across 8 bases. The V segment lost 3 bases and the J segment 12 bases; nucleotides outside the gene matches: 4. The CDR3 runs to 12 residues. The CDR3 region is CASSFGLAGQFF. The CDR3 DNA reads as TGTGCCAGCAGTTTTGGACTAGCTGGGCAGTTCTTC.

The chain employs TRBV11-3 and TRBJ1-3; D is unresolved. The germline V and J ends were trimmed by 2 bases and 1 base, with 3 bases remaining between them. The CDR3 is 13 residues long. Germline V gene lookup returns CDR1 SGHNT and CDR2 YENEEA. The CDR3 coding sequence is TGTGCCAGCAGCTTAACTTCTGGAAACACCATATATTTT. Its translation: CASSLTSGNTIYF.

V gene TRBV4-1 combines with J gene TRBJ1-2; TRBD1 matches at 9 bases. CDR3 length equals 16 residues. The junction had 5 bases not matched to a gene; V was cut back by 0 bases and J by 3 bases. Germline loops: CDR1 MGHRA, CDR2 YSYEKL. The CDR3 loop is CASSQDPRQGDYGYTF. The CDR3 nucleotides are TGCGCCAGCAGCCAAGATCCTAGACAGGGGGACTATGGCTACACCTTC.

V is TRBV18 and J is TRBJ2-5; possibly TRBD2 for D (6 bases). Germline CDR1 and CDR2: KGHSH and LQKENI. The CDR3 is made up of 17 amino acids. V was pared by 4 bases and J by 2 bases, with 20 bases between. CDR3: CASSLTTGGVTQETQYF. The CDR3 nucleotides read TGTGCCAGCTCACTTACCACGGGCGGGGTGACGCAAGAGACCCAGTACTTC.

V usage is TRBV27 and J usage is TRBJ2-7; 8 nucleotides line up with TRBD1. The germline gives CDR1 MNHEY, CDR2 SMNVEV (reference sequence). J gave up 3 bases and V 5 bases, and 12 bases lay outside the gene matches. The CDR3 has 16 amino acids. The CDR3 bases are TGTGCCAGCAGTCCGGGCCCCGGGACAGGCAGCTACGAGCAGTACTTC. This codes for CASSPGPGTGSYEQYF.

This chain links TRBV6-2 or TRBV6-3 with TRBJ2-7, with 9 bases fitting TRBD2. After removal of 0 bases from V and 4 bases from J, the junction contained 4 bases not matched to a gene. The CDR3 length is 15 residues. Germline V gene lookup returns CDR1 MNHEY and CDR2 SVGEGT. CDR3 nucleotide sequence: TGTGCCAGCAGTTACTCTCTAGCGGGGAAATACGAGCAGTACTTC. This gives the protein CASSYSLAGKYEQYF.

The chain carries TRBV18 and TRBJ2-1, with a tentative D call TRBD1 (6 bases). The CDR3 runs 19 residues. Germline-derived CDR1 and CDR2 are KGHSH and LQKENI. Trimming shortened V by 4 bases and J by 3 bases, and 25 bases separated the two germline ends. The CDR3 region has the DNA TGTGCCAGCTCACGAATAGGGAGTGTTGGGACACCTAACTACAATGAGCAGTTCTTC. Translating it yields CASSRIGSVGTPNYNEQFF. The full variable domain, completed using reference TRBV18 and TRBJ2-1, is NAGVMQNPRHLVRRRGQEARLRCSPMKGHSHVYWYRQLPEEGLKFMVYLQKENIIDESGMPKERFSAEFPKEGPSILRIQQVVRGDSAAYFCASSRIGSVGTPNYNEQFFGPGTRLTVL.

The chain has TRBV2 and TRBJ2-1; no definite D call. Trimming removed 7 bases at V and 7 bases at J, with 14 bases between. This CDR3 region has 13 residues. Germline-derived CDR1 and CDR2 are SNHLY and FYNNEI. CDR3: CASIRFSRNEQFF. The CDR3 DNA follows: TGTGCCAGCATTCGCTTTAGTCGGAATGAGCAGTTCTTC.

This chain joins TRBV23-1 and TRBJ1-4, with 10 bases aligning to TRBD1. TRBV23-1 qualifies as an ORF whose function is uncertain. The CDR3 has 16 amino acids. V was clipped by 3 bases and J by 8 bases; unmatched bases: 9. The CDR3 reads CASSQPPGQGKEKLFF. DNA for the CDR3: TGCGCCAGCAGTCAGCCACCGGGACAGGGGAAGGAAAAACTGTTTTTT.

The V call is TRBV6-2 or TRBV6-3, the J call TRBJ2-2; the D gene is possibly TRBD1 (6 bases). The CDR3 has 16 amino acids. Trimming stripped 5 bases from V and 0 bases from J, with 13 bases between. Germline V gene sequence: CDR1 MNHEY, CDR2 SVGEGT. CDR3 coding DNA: TGTGCCAGCAGTGACGCCGGGACACCGAACACCGGGGAGCTGTTTTTT. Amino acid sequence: CASSDAGTPNTGELFF.